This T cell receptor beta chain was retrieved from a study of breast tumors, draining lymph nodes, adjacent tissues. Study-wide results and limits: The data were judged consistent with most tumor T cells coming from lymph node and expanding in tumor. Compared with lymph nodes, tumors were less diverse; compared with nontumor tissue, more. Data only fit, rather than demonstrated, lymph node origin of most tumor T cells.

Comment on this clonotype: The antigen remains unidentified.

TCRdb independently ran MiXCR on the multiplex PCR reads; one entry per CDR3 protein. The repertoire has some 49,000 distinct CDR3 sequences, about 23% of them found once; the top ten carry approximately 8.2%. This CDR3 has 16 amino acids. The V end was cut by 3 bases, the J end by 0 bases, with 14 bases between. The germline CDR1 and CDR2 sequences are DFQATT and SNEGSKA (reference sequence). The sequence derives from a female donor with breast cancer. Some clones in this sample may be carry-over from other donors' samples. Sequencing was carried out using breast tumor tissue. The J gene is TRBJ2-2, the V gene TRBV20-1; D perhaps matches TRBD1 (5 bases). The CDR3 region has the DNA TGCAGTGCTAGCCTTGGGGCGTCCACGAACACCGGGGAGCTGTTTTTT. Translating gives CSASLGASTNTGELFF.